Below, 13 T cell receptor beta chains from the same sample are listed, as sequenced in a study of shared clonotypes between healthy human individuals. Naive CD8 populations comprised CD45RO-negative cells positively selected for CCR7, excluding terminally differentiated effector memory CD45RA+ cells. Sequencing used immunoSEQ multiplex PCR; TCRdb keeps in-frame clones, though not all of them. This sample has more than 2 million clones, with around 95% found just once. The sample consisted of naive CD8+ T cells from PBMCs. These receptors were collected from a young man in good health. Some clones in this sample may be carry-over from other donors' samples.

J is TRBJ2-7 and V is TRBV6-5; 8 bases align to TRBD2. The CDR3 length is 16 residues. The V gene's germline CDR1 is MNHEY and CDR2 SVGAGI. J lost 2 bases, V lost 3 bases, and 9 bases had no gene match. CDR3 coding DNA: TGTGCCAGCAGTTATTCCCAAACGGGACTAGCCTACGAGCAGTACTTC. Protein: CASSYSQTGLAYEQYF.

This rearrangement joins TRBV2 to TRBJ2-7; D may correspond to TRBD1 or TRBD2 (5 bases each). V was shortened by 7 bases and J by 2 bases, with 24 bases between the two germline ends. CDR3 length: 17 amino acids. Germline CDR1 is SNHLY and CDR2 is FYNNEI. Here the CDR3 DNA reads TGTGCCAGCATCGATACGGGTCGGGACGGTAGACCCTACGAGCAGTACTTC. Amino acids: CASIDTGRDGRPYEQYF.

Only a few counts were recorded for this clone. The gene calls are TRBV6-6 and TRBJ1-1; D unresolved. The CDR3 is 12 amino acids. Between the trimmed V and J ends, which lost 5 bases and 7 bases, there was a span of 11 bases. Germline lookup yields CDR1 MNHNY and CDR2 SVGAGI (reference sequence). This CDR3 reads CASSHGLVEAFF. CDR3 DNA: TGTGCCAGCAGTCACGGACTGGTTGAAGCTTTCTTT.

The CDR3 here is CATTPSGNQPQHF. The CDR3 DNA reads TGTGCCACCACCCCGAGCGGCAATCAGCCCCAGCATTTT. V and J are TRBV27 and TRBJ1-5; D ambiguous. V was cut by 10 bases and J by 2 bases, with 12 bases left in between. Germline CDR1 is MNHEY and CDR2 is SMNVEV (reference sequence). The CDR3 is made up of 13 amino acids.

The DNA for the CDR3 is TGCAGCGCTGGAGGAGTACGGGGGAACACTGAAGCTTTCTTT. Translation: CSAGGVRGNTEAFF. The genes are TRBV29-1 and TRBJ1-1, with unresolved D. The CDR3 is made up of 14 amino acids. Germline V gives CDR1 SQVTM, CDR2 ANQGSEA. V was shortened by 7 bases and J by 1 base, with 16 bases between the two germline ends.

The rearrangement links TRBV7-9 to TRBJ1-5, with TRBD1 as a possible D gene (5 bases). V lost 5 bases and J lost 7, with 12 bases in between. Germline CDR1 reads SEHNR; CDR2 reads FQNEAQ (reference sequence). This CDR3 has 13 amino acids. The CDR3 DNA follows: TGTGCCAGCAGCCCCCCAGGGATCCAGCCCCAGCATTTT. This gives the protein CASSPPGIQPQHF.

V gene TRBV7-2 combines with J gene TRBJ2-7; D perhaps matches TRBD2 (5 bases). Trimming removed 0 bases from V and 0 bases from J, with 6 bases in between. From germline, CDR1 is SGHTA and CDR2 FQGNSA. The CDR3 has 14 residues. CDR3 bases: TGTGCCAGCAGCTTAGCGGACTCCTCCTACGAGCAGTACTTC. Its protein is CASSLADSSYEQYF.

This CDR3 reads CASSSSRQGAAEAFF. Written as DNA, the CDR3 is TGTGCCAGCAGCTCAAGCCGACAGGGAGCGGCTGAAGCTTTCTTT. The chain uses TRBV11-3 and TRBJ1-1; TRBD1 matches at 7 bases. Germline V gene sequence: CDR1 SGHNT, CDR2 YENEEA. This CDR3 region has 15 residues. Trimming cost V 4 bases and J 6 bases; bases outside gene matches: 11.

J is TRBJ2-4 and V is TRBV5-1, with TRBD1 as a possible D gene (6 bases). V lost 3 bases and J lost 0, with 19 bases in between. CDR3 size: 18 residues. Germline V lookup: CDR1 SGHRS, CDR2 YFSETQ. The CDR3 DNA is TGCGCCAGCAGCTGGGGGCCGAGGCAAAGGGAAGCCAAAAACATTCAGTACTTC. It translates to CASSWGPRQREAKNIQYF.

CDR3 nucleotide sequence: TGCAGCGTTGCGGAGGGGGTTGAGTACGAGCAGTTCTTC. This encodes CSVAEGVEYEQFF. The V gene is TRBV29-1, the J gene TRBJ2-1; TRBD1 or TRBD2 may be the D gene (6 bases each). The germline V gene encodes CDR1 SQVTM and CDR2 ANQGSEA. V gave up 4 bases and J gave up 10 bases, with 17 bases separating them. This CDR3 is built from 13 residues.

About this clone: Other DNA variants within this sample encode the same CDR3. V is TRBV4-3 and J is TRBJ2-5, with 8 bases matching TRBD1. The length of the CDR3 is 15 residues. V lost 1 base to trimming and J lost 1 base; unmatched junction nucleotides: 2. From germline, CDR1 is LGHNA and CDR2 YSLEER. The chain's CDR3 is CASSQGTGFQETQYF. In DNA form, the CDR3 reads TGCGCCAGCAGCCAAGGGACAGGGTTCCAAGAGACCCAGTACTTC.

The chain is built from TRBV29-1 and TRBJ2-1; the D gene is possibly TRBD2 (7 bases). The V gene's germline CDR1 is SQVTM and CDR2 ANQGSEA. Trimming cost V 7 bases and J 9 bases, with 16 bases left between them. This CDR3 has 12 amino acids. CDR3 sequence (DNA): TGCAGCGCCCTAGGGGGGGCGGGTGAGCAGTTCTTC. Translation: CSALGGAGEQFF.

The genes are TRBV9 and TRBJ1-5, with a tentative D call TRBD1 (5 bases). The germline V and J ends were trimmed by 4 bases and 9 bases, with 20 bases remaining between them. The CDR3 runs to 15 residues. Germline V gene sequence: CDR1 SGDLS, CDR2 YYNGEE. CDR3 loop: CASSLGGDSVGPQHF. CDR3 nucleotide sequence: TGTGCCAGCAGCCTCGGGGGGGACTCAGTTGGGCCCCAGCATTTT.